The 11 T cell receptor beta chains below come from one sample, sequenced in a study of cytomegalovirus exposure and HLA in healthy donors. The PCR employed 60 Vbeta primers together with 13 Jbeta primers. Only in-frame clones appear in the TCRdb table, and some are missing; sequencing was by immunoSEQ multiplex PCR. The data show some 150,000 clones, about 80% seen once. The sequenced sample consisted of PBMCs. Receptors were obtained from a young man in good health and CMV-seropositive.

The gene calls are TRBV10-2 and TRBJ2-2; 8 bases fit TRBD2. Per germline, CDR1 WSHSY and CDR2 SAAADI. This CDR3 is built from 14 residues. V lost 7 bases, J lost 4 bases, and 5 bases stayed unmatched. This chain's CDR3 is CASKRELSTGELFF. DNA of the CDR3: TGCGCCAGCAAGCGGGAGCTTTCCACCGGGGAGCTGTTTTTT.

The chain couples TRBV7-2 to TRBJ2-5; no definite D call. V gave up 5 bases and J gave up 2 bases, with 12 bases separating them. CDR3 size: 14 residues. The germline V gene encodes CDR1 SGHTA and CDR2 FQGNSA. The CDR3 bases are TGTGCCAGCAGCCACGCGAGATCTCAAGAGACCCAGTACTTC. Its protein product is CASSHARSQETQYF.

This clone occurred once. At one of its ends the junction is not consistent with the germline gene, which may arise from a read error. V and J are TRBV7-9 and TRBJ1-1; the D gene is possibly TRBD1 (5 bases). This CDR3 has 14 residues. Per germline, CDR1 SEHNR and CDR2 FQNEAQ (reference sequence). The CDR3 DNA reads TGTTCCAGCAGCTTAATATCAGGGTGGACTGAAGCTTTCTTT. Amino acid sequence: CSSSLISGWTEAFF.

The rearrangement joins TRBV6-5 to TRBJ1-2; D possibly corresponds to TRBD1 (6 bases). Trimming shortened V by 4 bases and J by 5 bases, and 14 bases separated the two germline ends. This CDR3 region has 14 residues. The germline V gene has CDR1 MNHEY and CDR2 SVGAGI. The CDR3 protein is CASSSARGGYGYTF. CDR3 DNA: TGTGCCAGCAGTTCGGCCAGGGGTGGATATGGCTACACCTTC.

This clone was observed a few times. The CDR3 loop reads CASSTRTSGEFSYNEQFF. The CDR3 nucleotides are TGTGCCAGCAGCACCCGGACTAGCGGGGAATTCTCCTACAATGAGCAGTTCTTC. The rearrangement links TRBV7-8 to TRBJ2-1; 12 nucleotides line up with TRBD2. The CDR3 has 18 residues. Losses at the gene ends were 5 bases for V and 0 bases for J; bases not matched to a gene: 8. Germline values: CDR1 SGHVS, CDR2 FQNEAQ.

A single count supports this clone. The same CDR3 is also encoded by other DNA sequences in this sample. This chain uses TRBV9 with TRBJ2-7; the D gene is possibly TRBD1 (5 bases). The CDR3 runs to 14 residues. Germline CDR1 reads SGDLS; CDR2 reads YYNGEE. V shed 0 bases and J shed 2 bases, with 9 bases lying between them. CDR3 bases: TGTGCCAGCAGCGTAGGCCAGGGCACCTACGAGCAGTACTTC. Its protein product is CASSVGQGTYEQYF.

CDR3 bases: TGTGCCAGCAAACCGTTCTACAATCAGCCCCAGCATTTT. Translating gives CASKPFYNQPQHF. The chain couples TRBV2 to TRBJ1-5; unclear D gene. This CDR3 spans 13 amino acids. Per the germline V gene, CDR1 is SNHLY and CDR2 is FYNNEI. With 7 bases removed from V and 3 bases from J, the gap between germline ends came to 10 bases.

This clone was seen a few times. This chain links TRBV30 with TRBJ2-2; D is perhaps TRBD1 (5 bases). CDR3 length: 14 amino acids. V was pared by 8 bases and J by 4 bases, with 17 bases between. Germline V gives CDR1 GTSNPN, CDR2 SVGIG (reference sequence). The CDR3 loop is CAQAKGISTGELFF. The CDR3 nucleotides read TGTGCCCAGGCAAAGGGGATAAGCACCGGGGAGCTGTTTTTT. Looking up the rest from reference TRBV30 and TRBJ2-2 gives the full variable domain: SQTIHQWPATLVQPVGSPLSLECTVEGTSNPNLYWYRQAAGRGLQLLFYSVGIGQISSEVPQNLSASRPQDRQFILSSKKLLLSDSGFYLCAQAKGISTGELFFGEGSRLTVL.

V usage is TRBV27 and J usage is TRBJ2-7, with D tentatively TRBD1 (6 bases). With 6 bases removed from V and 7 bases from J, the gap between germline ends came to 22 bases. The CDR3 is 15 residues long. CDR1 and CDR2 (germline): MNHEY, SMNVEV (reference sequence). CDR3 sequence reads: CASSPHRALREEQYF. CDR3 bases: TGTGCCAGCAGCCCTCACAGGGCCCTACGTGAGGAGCAGTACTTC.

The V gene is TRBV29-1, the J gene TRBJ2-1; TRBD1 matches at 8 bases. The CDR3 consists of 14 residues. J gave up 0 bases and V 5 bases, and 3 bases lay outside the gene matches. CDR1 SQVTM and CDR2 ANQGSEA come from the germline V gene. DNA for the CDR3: TGCAGCGTTTCTGACAGGGGCTCCTACAATGAGCAGTTCTTC. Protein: CSVSDRGSYNEQFF.

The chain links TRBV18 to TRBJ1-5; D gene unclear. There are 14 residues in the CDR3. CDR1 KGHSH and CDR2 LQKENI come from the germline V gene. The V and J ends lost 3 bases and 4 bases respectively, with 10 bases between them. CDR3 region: CASSPGRGNQPQHF. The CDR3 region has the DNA TGTGCCAGCTCACCGGGGAGAGGGAATCAGCCCCAGCATTTT. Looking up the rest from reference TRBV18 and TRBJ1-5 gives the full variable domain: NAGVMQNPRHLVRRRGQEARLRCSPMKGHSHVYWYRQLPEEGLKFMVYLQKENIIDESGMPKERFSAEFPKEGPSILRIQQVVRGDSAAYFCASSPGRGNQPQHFGDGTRLSIL.